This record concerns one TCR beta chain sequence. This record belongs to a study of T cells in Graves' hyperthyroidism and ophthalmopathy. V lost 1 base to trimming and J lost 2 bases, with 6 bases between them. Germline V gene sequence: CDR1 SGHNT, CDR2 YYREEE (reference sequence). The CDR3 runs to 13 residues. RNA transcripts yielded amplified TCR beta CDR3 regions. RT-PCR in the first round (using the HTBI primer set) targeted the TCR CDR3. Each CDR3 protein is one row after TCRdb ran MiXCR on the multiplex PCR reads. Of 300,000 to 400,000 distinct CDR3 sequences listed, roughly 15% are singletons. The sequenced material came from blood. The clonotype was recovered from a woman in her twenties or thirties with Graves' ophthalmopathy. V is TRBV5-4 and J is TRBJ1-2, with D unclear. The CDR3 here is CASSLPQNYGYTF. CDR3 coding DNA: TGTGCCAGCAGCTTGCCGCAAAACTATGGCTACACCTTC.